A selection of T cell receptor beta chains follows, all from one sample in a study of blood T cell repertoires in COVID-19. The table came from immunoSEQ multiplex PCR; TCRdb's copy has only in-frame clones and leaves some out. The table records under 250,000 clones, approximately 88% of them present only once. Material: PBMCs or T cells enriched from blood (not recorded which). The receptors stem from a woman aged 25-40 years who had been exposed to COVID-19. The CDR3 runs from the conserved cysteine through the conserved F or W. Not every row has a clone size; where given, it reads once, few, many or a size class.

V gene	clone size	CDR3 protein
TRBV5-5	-	CASSLTGGLTEAFF
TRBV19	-	CASSPELSGNTIYF
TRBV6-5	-	CASSYSGLNAYGYTF
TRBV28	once	CASSSGWGDTEAFF
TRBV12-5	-	CASLGGNTEAFF
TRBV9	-	CASSPVLALNTGELFF
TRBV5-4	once	CASSPTGFGTEAFF
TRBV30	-	CAWSPLLAGVETQYF
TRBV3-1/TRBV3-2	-	CASSRRGQETQYF
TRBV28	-	CASRGDREREDTGELFF
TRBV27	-	CASSFLVSTDTQYF
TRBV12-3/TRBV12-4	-	CASSPGPGGEQYF
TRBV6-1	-	CASSERWAGERGSYNEQFF
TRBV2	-	CASRTGGLGTEAFF
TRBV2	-	CASRTHRGRTEAFF
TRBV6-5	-	CASRRQSNQPQHF
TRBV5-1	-	CASSWGTASIAEAFF
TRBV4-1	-	CASSHRQGWTPDGTEAFF
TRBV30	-	CAWSVSVVAEAFF
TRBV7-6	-	CARREEPFEAFF
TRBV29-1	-	CSVEDQYNYGYTF
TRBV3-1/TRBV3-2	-	CASSRIRLAGGQGAKNIQYF
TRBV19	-	CASSLAGGGDNEQFF
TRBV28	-	CASTLTGVYGYTF
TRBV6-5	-	CASTDGGEAFF
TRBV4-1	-	CASSAWTGREPTDTQYF
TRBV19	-	CASSEDSSFSEAFF
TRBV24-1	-	CATSDQFVTQYF
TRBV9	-	CASSVSPGQASEQYF
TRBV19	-	CASSEPGTANTGELFF
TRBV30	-	CAWSRQSLGNTIYF
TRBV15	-	CATSIGLAVRYNEQFF
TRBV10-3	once	CAISALLATNNEQFF